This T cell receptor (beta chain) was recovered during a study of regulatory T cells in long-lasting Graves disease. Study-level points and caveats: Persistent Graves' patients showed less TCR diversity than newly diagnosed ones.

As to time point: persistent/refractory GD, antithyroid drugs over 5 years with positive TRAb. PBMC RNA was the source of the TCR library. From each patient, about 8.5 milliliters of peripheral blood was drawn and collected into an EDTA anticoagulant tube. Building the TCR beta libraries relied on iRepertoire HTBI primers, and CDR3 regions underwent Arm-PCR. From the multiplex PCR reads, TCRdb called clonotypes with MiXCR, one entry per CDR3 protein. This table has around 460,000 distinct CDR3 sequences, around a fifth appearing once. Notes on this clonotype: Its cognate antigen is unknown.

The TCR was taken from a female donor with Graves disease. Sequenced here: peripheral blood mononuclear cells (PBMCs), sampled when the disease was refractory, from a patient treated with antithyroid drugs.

As DNA, the CDR3 is TGTGCCAGCTCACCGCCCCCGACAGCCGACTATGGCTACACCTTC. Encoded protein: CASSPPPTADYGYTF. The chain recombines TRBV18 with TRBJ1-2, with a possible D match to TRBD1 (5 bases). V was clipped by 3 bases and J by 3 bases, with 14 bases between them. This CDR3 has 15 residues. The V gene's germline CDR1 is KGHSH and CDR2 LQKENI.